The 4 T cell receptor beta chains listed next were all sequenced from one sample in a study of T cell responses to AZD1222 COVID-19 vaccine. Repertoires were generated with immunoSEQ multiplex PCR, while TCRdb's copy carries only in-frame clones and drops some. The table lists some 130,000 clones, 80% to 95% of them singletons. This material consisted of peripheral blood, taken 28 days after the second AZD1222 dose. The receptor set was obtained from an adult who received the AZD1222 COVID-19 vaccine.

This chain joins TRBV7-9 and TRBJ1-4; possibly TRBD1 for D (5 bases). This CDR3 is built from 15 residues. The V gene lost 1 base and the J gene lost 6 bases, with 12 bases spanning the gap. Germline loops: CDR1 SEHNR, CDR2 FQNEAQ (reference sequence). The CDR3 nucleotides are TGTGCCAGCAGCTTAGTCTCGGGGACTTATGAAAAACTGTTTTTT. Its protein is CASSLVSGTYEKLFF.

This clone was seen just once. The chain uses TRBV4-1 and TRBJ2-1, with 7 bases identical to TRBD1. This CDR3 is 16 amino acids long. Per germline, CDR1 MGHRA and CDR2 YSYEKL. V was clipped by 3 bases and J by 6 bases; unmatched bases: 11. CDR3 sequence reads: CASSQIRDSNFNEQFF. The CDR3 DNA sequence: TGCGCCAGCAGCCAGATACGGGACAGCAATTTCAATGAGCAGTTCTTC.

The chain has TRBV7-2 and TRBJ2-3; the D is unclear. V dropped 1 base and J dropped 7 bases, with 6 bases sitting between them. Germline CDR1 and CDR2: SGHTA and FQGNSA. The length of the CDR3 is 12 residues. As DNA, the CDR3 is TGTGCCAGCAGCTTAGTGTGGAATACGCAGTATTTT. It encodes CASSLVWNTQYF.

This chain connects TRBV7-9 to TRBJ1-2; 10 bases map to TRBD1. Losses at the gene ends were 5 bases for V and 6 bases for J; bases not matched to a gene: 6. The germline V gene has CDR1 SEHNR and CDR2 FQNEAQ (reference sequence). CDR3 length equals 14 residues. The CDR3 DNA reads as TGTGCCAGCAGCAAGGGACAGGGGAGGAATGGCTACACCTTC. Protein: CASSKGQGRNGYTF.